The clone carrying this TCR beta chain was detected many times. In the source study's methods: Estimates of nucleated cell counts were drawn from the amplification of reference gene primers. Profiling relied on immunoSEQ multiplex PCR, and the TCRdb table lists in-frame clones only, not all of them. From that table come the V and J calls and clone size; the DNA was used to work out D and trimming. The profile shows 90,000 to 100,000 clones, 75% to 85% of them singletons. This specimen belongs to a study of blood T cell repertoires in COVID-19. The wider study: Acute and convalescent COVID-19 samples came from the United States, Italy and Spain. Sources were T cells, B-cell-depleted T cells, or PBMCs; the material itself was cDNA or gDNA.

The germline CDR1 and CDR2 sequences are MDHEN and SYDVKM. The CDR3 length is 13 residues. This sequence originates from a man in his sixties with acute or convalescent COVID-19. The rearrangement joins TRBV28 to TRBJ2-1; weak D call: TRBD2 (6 bases). The sample comprised peripheral blood. CDR3 nucleotides: TGTGCAGAAGGAGGACTACCGTACAATGAGCAGTTCTTC. Residues: CAEGGLPYNEQFF.